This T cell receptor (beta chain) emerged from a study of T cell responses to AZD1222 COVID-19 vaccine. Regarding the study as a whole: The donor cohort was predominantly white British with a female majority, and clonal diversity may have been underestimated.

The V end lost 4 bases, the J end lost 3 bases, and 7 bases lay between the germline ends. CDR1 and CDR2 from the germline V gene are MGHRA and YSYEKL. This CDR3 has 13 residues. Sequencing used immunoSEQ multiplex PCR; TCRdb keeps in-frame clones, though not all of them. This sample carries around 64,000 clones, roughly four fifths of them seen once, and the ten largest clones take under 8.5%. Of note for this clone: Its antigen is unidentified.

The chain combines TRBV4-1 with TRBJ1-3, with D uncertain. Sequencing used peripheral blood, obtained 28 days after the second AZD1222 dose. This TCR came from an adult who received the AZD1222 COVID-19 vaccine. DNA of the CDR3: TGCGCCAGCAGCCTTAATGATGGAAACACCATATATTTT. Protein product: CASSLNDGNTIYF.